The source of this T cell receptor beta chain is a study of cytomegalovirus exposure and HLA in healthy donors. Primers: 60 Vbeta forward and 13 Jbeta reverse. Clones were sequenced by immunoSEQ multiplex PCR, and TCRdb holds only the in-frame ones, with some missing. The sample includes approximately 110,000 clones. The CDR3 extends over 21 amino acids. Per the germline V gene, CDR1 is LGHNT and CDR2 is FRNRAP. V dropped 0 bases and J dropped 0 bases, with 26 bases sitting between them. The sequence was collected from a man over 45 in good health and CMV-seronegative. The chain employs TRBV12-5 and TRBJ1-1; D is possibly TRBD1 (6 bases). Sequencing input: PBMCs. CDR3 nucleotide sequence: TGTGCTAGTGGTTTGGTAACCCTACGCGGGGAGGGGGGGTTGATGAACACTGAAGCTTTCTTT. Protein: CASGLVTLRGEGGLMNTEAFF.